The clone carrying this TCR beta chain was observed a few times. Each single cDNA molecule received a unique molecular identifier. TCRdb used MiXCR to reprocess the 5' RACE reads, holding one entry per CDR3 protein. The sample consists of about 48,000 distinct CDR3 sequences, 7.7% of them appearing once. The entry originates in a study of early T cells in non-severe SARS-CoV-2 infection. The wider study: Chains were not paired, and sequencing was done on bulk RNA from unsorted whole blood.

In germline, CDR1 is SGDLS, CDR2 YYNGEE. V lost 3 bases to trimming and J lost 4 bases; unmatched junction nucleotides: 6. This CDR3 contains 17 residues. The sequenced sample consisted of whole blood. The origin of this receptor is an adult who was a healthcare worker with PCR-confirmed SARS-CoV-2 infection or an uninfected control (not recorded which). The genes are TRBV9 and TRBJ2-3; the match to TRBD2 covers 15 bases. Here the CDR3 DNA reads TGTGCCAGCAGCGGGACTAGCGGGGGGGCCGAGGCAGATACGCAGTATTTT. Amino acid sequence: CASSGTSGGAEADTQYF.